This TCR beta chain was recovered during a study of CDR3 diversity in severe acne. This clonotype is classed as medium-sized. TCRdb redid the calling of the PCR reads with MiXCR, one entry per CDR3 protein. The sample lists around 83,000 distinct CDR3 sequences, under 55% occurring once. After removal of 8 bases from V and 0 bases from J, the junction contained 9 bases not matched to a gene. The CDR3 has 15 amino acids. The germline V gene encodes CDR1 SEHNR and CDR2 FQNEAQ (reference sequence). The rearrangement joins TRBV7-9 to TRBJ1-1; 7 bases line up with TRBD1. The origin of this receptor is a male donor with severe acne vulgaris. The material sequenced was blood. This CDR3 reads CASRRGKGMNTEAFF. DNA for the CDR3: TGTGCCAGCCGCAGGGGGAAAGGAATGAACACTGAAGCTTTCTTT.